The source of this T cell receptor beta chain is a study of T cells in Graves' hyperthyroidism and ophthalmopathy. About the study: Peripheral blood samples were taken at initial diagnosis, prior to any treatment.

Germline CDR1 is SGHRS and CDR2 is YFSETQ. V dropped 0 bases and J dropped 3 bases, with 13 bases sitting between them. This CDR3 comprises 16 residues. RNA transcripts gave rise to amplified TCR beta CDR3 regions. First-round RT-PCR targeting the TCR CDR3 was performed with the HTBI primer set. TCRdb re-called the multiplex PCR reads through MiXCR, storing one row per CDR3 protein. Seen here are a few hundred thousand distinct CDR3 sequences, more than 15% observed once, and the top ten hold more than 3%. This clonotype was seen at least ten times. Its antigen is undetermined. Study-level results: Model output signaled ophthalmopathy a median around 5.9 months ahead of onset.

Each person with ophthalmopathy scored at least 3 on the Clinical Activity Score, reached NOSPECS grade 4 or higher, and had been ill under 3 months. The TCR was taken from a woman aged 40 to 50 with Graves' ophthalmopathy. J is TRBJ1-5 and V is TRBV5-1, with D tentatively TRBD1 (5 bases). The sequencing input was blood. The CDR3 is CASSLVPRGPNQPQHF. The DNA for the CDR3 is TGCGCCAGCAGCTTGGTCCCACGGGGCCCCAATCAGCCCCAGCATTTT.